A single sample is the source of the 7 T cell receptor beta chains below, sequenced in a study of blood T cell repertoires in COVID-19. Using immunoSEQ multiplex PCR, the repertoire was profiled, and TCRdb retains in-frame clones only, with some absent. This sample has 55,000 to 70,000 clones, with 70% to 90% found just once. Input material: PBMCs or T cells enriched from blood (not recorded which). Receptor source: a woman between 40 and 55 years old who had recovered from COVID-19.

The chain is built from TRBV27 and TRBJ2-7; 8 bases map to TRBD1. V was clipped by 3 bases and J by 3 bases; unmatched bases: 7. The length of the CDR3 is 15 residues. Germline lookup yields CDR1 MNHEY and CDR2 SMNVEV (reference sequence). CDR3 residues: CASSLLDRADYEQYF. In DNA, the CDR3 is TGTGCCAGCAGTTTGCTGGACAGGGCTGACTACGAGCAGTACTTC.

This clone was seen a single time. The J gene is TRBJ2-3, the V gene TRBV6-4; 11 nucleotides line up with TRBD2. This CDR3 is 15 amino acids long. V was pared by 5 bases and J by 2 bases, with 3 bases of the junction left unmatched. Germline CDR1 reads MRHNA; CDR2 reads SNTAGT. The CDR3 loop reads CASSTSGGPTDTQYF. The CDR3 nucleotides are TGTGCCAGCAGTACTAGCGGGGGACCCACAGATACGCAGTATTTT.

This clone has just one count. The chain joins TRBV6-5 to TRBJ2-3, with 8 positions matching TRBD2. The ends lost 5 bases at V and 5 bases at J; junction bases unmatched: 6. The CDR3 runs to 14 residues. CDR1 MNHEY and CDR2 SVGAGI come from the germline V gene. CDR3 nucleotide sequence: TGTGCCAGCAGTATCGGGACTAGGCGAGATACGCAGTATTTT. It encodes CASSIGTRRDTQYF.

The chain has TRBV27 and TRBJ2-7, with a possible D match to TRBD2 (5 bases). The CDR3 has 14 amino acids. Germline loops: CDR1 MNHEY, CDR2 SMNVEV (reference sequence). V was clipped by 4 bases and J by 4 bases, with 14 bases between them. CDR3: CASSSGELLYEQYF. The CDR3 nucleotides read TGTGCCAGCAGTTCCGGGGAACTCCTGTACGAGCAGTACTTC.

CDR3 bases: TGTGCCAGCAGCTCAGGGACAGGGGTGAGCACAGATACGCAGTATTTT. Its protein is CASSSGTGVSTDTQYF. The chain is built from TRBV5-4 and TRBJ2-3, with TRBD1 matching 10 bases. The V segment lost 3 bases and the J segment 0 bases; nucleotides outside the gene matches: 4. The CDR3 has 16 residues. CDR1 is SGHNT, CDR2 YYREEE, per germline (reference sequence).

V usage is TRBV3-1 (or the pseudogene TRBV3-2) and J usage is TRBJ1-3; no firm D call. V was trimmed by 6 bases and J by 2 bases, leaving 11 bases between them. The V gene's germline CDR1 is LGHDT and CDR2 YNNKEL (reference sequence). The CDR3 length is 14 residues. CDR3 amino acids: CASSREGAGNTIYF. The CDR3 bases are TGTGCCAGCAGTAGGGAGGGAGCTGGAAACACCATATATTTT.

This clone has only one observation. The rearrangement uses TRBV19 and TRBJ2-1; TRBD1 matches 8 bases. Germline loops: CDR1 LNHDA, CDR2 SQIVND (reference sequence). Losses at the gene ends were 3 bases for V and 8 bases for J; bases not matched to a gene: 9. This CDR3 region has 15 residues. The CDR3 region has the DNA TGTGCCAGTAGTATCGGACAGGGAACGGGGGATGAGCAGTTCTTC. Encoded protein: CASSIGQGTGDEQFF.